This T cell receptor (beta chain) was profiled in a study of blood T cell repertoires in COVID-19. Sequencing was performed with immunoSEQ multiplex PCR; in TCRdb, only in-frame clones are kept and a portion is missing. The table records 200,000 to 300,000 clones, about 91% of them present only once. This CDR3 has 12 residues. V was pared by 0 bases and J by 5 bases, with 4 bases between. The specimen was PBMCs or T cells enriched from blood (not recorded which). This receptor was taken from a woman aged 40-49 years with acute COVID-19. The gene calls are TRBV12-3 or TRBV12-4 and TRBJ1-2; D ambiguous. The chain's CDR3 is CASSLASYGYTF. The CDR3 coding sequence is TGTGCCAGCAGTTTAGCGTCATATGGCTACACCTTC.